This T cell receptor (beta chain) is from a study of blood T cell repertoires in COVID-19. Study as a whole: Specimens from acute and convalescent COVID-19 originated in the United States, Italy and Spain. Sample material is recorded as cDNA or gDNA derived from T cells, B-cell-depleted T cells, or PBMCs.

Per germline, CDR1 LNHDA and CDR2 SQIVND (reference sequence). Trimming cost V 8 bases and J 10 bases, with 17 bases left between them. The CDR3 extends over 12 amino acids. The authors' processing: Amplification of reference gene primers was used by the study to estimate nucleated cell counts. Measured with immunoSEQ multiplex PCR; TCRdb has only the in-frame clones, and not every one. The V and J calls and the clone size are those of that table, but D and trimming were determined from the DNA. The sample holds about 170,000 clones, 85% to 90% seen once. Patients at the Seattle site were enrolled during active infection and followed longitudinally.

Specimen: peripheral blood. The source of this sequence is a woman of 80 years or more with COVID-19, enrolled during active disease. The chain employs TRBV19 and TRBJ1-1; D is ambiguous. CDR3 bases: TGTGCCAGTCGGGGTGGGCAACAAAGAGCTTTCTTT. It codes for CASRGGQQRAFF.